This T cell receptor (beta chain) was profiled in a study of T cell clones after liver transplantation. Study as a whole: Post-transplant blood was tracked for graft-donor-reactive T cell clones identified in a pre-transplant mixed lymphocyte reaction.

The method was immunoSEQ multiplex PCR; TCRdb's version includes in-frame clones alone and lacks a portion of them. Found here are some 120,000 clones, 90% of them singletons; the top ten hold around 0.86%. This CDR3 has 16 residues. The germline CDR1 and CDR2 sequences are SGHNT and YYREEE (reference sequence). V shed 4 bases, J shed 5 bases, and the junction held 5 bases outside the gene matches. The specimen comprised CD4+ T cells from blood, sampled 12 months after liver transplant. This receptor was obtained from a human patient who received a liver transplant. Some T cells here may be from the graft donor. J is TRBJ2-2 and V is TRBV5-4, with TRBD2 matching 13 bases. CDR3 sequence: CASSTGTSGITGELFF. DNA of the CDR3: TGTGCCAGCAGCACTGGGACTAGCGGGATTACCGGGGAGCTGTTTTTT.